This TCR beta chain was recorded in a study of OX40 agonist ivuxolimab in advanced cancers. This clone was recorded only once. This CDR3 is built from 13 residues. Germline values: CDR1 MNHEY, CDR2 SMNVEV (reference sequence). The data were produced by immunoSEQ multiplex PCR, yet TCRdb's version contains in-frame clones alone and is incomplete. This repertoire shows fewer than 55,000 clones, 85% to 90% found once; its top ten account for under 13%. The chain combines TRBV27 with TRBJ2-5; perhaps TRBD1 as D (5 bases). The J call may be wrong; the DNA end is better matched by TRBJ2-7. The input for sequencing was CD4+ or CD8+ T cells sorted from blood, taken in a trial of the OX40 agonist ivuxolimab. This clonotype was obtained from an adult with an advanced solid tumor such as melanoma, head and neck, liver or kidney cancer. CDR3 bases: TGTGCCAGCAGTTTCGGGCGGACATACGAGCAGTACTTC. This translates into CASSFGRTYEQYF.